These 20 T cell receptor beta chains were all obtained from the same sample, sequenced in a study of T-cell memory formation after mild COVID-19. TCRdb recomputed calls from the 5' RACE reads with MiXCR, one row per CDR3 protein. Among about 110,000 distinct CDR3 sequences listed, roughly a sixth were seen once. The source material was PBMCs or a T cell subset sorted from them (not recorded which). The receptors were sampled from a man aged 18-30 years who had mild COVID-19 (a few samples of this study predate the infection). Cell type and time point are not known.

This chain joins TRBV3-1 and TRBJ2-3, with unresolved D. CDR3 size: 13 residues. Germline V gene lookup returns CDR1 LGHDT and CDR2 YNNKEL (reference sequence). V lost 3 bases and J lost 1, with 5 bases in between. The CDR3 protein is CASSHQGTDTQYF. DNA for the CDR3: TGTGCCAGCAGCCATCAGGGCACAGATACGCAGTATTTT.

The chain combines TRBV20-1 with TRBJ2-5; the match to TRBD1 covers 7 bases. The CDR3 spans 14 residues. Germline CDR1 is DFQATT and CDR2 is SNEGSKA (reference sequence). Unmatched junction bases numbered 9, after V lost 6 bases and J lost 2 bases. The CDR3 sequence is CSAKDRALQETQYF. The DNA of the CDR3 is TGCAGTGCCAAAGACAGGGCACTTCAAGAGACCCAGTACTTC.

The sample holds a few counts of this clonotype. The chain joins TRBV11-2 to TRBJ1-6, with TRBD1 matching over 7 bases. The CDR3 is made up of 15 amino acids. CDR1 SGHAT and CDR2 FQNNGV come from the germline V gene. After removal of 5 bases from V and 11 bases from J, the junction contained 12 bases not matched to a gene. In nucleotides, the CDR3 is TGTGCCAGCAGCCCGTTGACAGGGATCTACCCACCCCTCCACTTT. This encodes CASSPLTGIYPPLHF. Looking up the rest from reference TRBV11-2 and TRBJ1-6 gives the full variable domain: EAGVAQSPRYKIIEKRQSVAFWCNPISGHATLYWYQQILGQGPKLLIQFQNNGVVDDSQLPKDRFSAERLKGVDSTLKIQPAKLEDSAVYLCASSPLTGIYPPLHFGNGTRLTVT.

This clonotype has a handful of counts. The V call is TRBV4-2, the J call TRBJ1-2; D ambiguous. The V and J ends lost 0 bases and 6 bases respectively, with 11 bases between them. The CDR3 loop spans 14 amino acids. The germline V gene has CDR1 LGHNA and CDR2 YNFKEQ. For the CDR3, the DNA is TGTGCCAGCAGCCAAGATCCGGGGATTAATGGCTACACCTTC. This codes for CASSQDPGINGYTF.

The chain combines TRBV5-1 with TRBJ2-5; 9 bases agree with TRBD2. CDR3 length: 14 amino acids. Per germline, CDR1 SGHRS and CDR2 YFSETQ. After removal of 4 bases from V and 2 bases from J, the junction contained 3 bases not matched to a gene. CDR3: CASSQTSGQETQYF. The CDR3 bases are TGCGCCAGCAGCCAAACTAGCGGGCAAGAGACCCAGTACTTC.

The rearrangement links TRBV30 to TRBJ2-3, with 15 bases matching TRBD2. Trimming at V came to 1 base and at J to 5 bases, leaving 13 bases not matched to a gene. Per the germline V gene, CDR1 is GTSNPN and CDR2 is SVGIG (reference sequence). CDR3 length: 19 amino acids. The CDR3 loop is CAWSGTSGGAGVGLDTQYF. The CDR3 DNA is TGTGCCTGGAGTGGGACTAGCGGGGGGGCCGGGGTGGGGTTAGATACGCAGTATTTT. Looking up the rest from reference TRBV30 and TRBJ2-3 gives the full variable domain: SQTIHQWPATLVQPVGSPLSLECTVEGTSNPNLYWYRQAAGRGLQLLFYSVGIGQISSEVPQNLSASRPQDRQFILSSKKLLLSDSGFYLCAWSGTSGGAGVGLDTQYFGPGTRLTVL.

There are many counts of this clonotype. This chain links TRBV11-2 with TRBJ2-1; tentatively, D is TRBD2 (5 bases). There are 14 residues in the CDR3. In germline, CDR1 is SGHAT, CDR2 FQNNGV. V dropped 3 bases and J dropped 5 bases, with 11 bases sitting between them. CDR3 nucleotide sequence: TGTGCCAGCAGCTTGTCTGACTATCACAATGAGCAGTTCTTC. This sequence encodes CASSLSDYHNEQFF.

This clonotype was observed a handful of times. CDR3 residues: CASSEGPGGRARETQYF. CDR3 nucleotides: TGTGCCAGCAGCGAGGGTCCGGGGGGGCGCGCCCGAGAGACCCAGTACTTC. V is TRBV9 and J is TRBJ2-5; 8 bases match TRBD2. The CDR3 runs to 17 residues. After removal of 3 bases from V and 4 bases from J, the junction contained 14 bases not matched to a gene. Germline V CDR1 and CDR2: SGDLS, YYNGEE. Together with reference TRBV9 and TRBJ2-5, the CDR3 gives the full variable domain: DSGVTQTPKHLITATGQRVTLRCSPRSGDLSVYWYQQSLDQGLQFLIQYYNGEERAKGNILERFSAQQFPDLHSELNLSSLELGDSALYFCASSEGPGGRARETQYFGPGTRLLVL.

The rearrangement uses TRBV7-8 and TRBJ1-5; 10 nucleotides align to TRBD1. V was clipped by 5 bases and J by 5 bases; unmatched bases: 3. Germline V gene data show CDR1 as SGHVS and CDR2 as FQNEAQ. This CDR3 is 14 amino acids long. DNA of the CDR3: TGTGCCAGCAGCCCCGGGACAGGGGATCAGCCCCAGCATTTT. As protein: CASSPGTGDQPQHF.

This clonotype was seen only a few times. As DNA, the CDR3 is TGTGCCGCTAGGGGCGGAAACAATGAGCAGTTCTTC. This encodes CAARGGNNEQFF. The rearrangement links TRBV30 to TRBJ2-1, with D tentatively TRBD1 (5 bases). The CDR3 sequence is 12 residues long. V lost 8 bases and J lost 5, with 13 bases in between. Germline V lookup: CDR1 GTSNPN, CDR2 SVGIG (reference sequence).

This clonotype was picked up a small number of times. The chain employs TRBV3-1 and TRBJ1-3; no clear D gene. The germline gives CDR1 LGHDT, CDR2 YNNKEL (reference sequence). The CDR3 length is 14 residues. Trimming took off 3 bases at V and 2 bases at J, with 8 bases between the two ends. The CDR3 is CASSHLTAGNTIYF. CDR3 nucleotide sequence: TGTGCCAGCAGCCACTTGACGGCTGGAAACACCATATATTTT. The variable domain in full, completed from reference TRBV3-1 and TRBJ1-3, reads DTAVSQTPKYLVTQMGNDKSIKCEQNLGHDTMYWYKQDSKKFLKIMFSYNNKELIINETVPNRFSPKSPDKAHLNLHINSLELGDSAVYFCASSHLTAGNTIYFGEGSWLTVV.

CDR3 protein: CASSRQGETDTQYF. CDR3 nucleotides: TGCGCCAGCAGCCGACAGGGTGAGACAGATACGCAGTATTTT. The rearrangement links TRBV5-1 to TRBJ2-3; 7 bases map to TRBD1. The CDR3 contains 14 residues. Germline CDR1 is SGHRS and CDR2 is YFSETQ. Losses at the gene ends were 4 bases for V and 3 bases for J; bases not matched to a gene: 5.

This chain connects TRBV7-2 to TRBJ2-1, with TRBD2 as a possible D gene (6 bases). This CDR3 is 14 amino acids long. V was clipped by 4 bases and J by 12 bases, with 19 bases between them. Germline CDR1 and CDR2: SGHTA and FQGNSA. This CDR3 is CASSSQEGRSAQFF. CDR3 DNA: TGTGCCAGCAGCTCTCAGGAGGGGAGGTCGGCGCAGTTCTTC.

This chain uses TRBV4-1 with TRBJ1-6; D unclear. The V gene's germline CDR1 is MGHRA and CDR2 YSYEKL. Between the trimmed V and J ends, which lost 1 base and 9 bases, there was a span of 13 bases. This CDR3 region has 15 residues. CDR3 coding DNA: TGCGCCAGCAGCCAAGGCGAAAGGTTGGGTTCACCCCTCCACTTT. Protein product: CASSQGERLGSPLHF.

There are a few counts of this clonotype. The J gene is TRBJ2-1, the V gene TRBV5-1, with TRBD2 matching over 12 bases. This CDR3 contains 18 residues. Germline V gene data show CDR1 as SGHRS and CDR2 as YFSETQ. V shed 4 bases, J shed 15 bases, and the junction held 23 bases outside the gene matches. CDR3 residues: CASSPSTSGGLPPSLGFF. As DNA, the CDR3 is TGCGCCAGCAGCCCCTCGACTAGCGGGGGCCTTCCCCCCAGTCTAGGGTTCTTC.

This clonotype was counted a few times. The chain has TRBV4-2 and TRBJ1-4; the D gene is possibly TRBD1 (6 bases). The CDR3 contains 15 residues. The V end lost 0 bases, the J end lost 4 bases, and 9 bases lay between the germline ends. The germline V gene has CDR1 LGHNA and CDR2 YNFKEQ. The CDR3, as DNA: TGTGCCAGCAGCCAAGATCGGGGGCTTAATGAAAAACTGTTTTTT. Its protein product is CASSQDRGLNEKLFF.

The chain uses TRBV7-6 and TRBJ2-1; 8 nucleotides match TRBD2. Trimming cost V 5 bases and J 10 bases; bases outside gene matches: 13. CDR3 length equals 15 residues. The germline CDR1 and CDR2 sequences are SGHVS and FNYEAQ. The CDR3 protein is CASSRRTSPQNEQFF. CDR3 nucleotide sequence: TGTGCCAGCAGCAGAAGGACTAGCCCGCAGAACGAGCAGTTCTTC.

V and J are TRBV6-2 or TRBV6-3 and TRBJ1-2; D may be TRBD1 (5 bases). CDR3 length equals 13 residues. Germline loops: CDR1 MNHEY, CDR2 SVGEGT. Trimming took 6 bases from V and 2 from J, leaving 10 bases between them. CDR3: CASRGHVNYGYTF. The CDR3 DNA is TGTGCCAGCAGGGGGCACGTCAACTATGGCTACACCTTC.

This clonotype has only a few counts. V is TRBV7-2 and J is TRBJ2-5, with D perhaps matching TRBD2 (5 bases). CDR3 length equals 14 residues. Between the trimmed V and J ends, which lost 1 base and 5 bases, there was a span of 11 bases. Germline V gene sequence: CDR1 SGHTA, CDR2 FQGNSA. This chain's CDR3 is CASSLGLGSETQYF. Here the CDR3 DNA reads TGTGCCAGCAGCTTAGGGCTGGGGAGTGAGACCCAGTACTTC.

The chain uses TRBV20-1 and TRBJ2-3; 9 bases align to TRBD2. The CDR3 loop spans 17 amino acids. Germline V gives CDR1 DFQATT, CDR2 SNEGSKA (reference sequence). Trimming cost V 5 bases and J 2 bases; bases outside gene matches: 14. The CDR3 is CSAPLNSAGGPTDTQYF. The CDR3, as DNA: TGCAGTGCTCCACTCAACTCAGCGGGGGGCCCCACAGATACGCAGTATTTT.